This T cell receptor (beta chain) came from a study of blood T cells in healthy people across ages. About the study: About one barcoded beta molecule per two T cells came from capture by template switching.

This clonotype was seen more than once but under ten times. The germline V gene encodes CDR1 MNHEY and CDR2 SVGAGI. Germline trimming cut 6 bases from V and 4 bases from J; bases unmatched to any gene: 9. The CDR3 is 14 amino acids. A sample-barcoded 5' primer and a J-beta primer mix were used in a second PCR of about 7 to 12 cycles. A single record per CDR3 protein comes from TCRdb applying MiXCR to the 5' RACE reads. The repertoire holds approximately 800,000 distinct CDR3 sequences, with around 25% as singletons. In addition, the sample was reused for a study of T cells of mothers and their children. From that second work: All donors were healthy and Caucasian; they were three mothers and their six children.

Sequencing input: blood. This sequence originates from a boy younger than 18 in good health. The chain joins TRBV6-5 to TRBJ2-7; 7 nucleotides align to TRBD1. The DNA of the CDR3 is TGTGCCAGCAGCCTAGGACAGGCCATGTACGAGCAGTACTTC. This codes for CASSLGQAMYEQYF.